This entry concerns a single T cell receptor (beta chain). Its antigen is unidentified. Treatment noted: approximately nine-day PBMC culture with coronavirus spike peptide pools or control peptides (ViraFEST assay). After expanding antigen-specific T cells with peptide pools, ViraFEST sequenced their TCRs. The data belong to a study of vaccination and CD4 T cells after COVID-19. Overall study context: Convalescent donors: six male, four female; seven Caucasian, two Asian, one multiracial, two Hispanic. Study-wide results and caveats: Only post-vaccination samples contained a median roughly 90% of the reactive clones in convalescent patients.

The Oncomine TCR Beta short-read assay was what sequenced the DNA obtained from cultured CD4+ T cells. TCRdb re-called the PCR reads through MiXCR, storing one row per CDR3 protein. The top ten clones hold 39% of a sample with some 10,000 distinct CDR3 sequences, roughly half of them seen once. Material for sequencing was CD4+ T cells from blood, cultured in vitro. This clonotype was obtained from a human donor who had recovered from COVID-19.

The DNA of the CDR3 is TGTGCCAGCAGCCCAGGGCGAGGCAATCAGCCCCAGCATTTT. Its protein is CASSPGRGNQPQHF. The rearrangement uses TRBV7-4 and TRBJ1-5; possible D gene TRBD1, 5 bases. V lost 5 bases and J 2 bases, leaving 10 bases between the germline ends. From germline, CDR1 is SGHVT and CDR2 SQSDAQ. The CDR3 totals 14 residues.